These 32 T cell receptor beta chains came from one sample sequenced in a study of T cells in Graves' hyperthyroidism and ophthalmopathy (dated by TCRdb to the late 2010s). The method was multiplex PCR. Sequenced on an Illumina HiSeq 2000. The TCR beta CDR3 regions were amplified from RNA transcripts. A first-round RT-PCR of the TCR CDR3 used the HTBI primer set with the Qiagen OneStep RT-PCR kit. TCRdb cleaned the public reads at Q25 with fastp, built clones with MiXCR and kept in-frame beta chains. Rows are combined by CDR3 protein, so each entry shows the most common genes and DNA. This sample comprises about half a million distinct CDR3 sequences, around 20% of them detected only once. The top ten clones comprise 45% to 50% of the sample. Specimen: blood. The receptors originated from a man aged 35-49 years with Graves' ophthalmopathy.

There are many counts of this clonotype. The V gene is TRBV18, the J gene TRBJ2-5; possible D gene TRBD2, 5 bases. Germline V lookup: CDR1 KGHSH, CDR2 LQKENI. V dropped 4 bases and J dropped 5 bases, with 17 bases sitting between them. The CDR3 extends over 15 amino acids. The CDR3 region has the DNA TGTGCCAGCTCACTCAGAGAGGGATCCCATGAGACCCAGTACTTC. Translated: CASSLREGSHETQYF. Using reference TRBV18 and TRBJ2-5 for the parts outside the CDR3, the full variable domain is NAGVMQNPRHLVRRRGQEARLRCSPMKGHSHVYWYRQLPEEGLKFMVYLQKENIIDESGMPKERFSAEFPKEGPSILRIQQVVRGDSAAYFCASSLREGSHETQYFGPGTRLLVL.

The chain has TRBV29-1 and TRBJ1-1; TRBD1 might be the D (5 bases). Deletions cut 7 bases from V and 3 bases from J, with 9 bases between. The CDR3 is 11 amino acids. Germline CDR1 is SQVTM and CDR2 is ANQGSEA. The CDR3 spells CSGGSYTEAFF. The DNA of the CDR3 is TGCAGCGGGGGGAGTTACACTGAAGCTTTCTTT.

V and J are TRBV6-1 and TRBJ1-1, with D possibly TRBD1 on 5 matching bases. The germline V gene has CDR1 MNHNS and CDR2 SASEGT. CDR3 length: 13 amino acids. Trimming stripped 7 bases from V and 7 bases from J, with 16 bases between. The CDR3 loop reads CASKLQVWGEAFF. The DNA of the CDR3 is TGTGCCAGCAAACTACAGGTTTGGGGTGAAGCTTTCTTT.

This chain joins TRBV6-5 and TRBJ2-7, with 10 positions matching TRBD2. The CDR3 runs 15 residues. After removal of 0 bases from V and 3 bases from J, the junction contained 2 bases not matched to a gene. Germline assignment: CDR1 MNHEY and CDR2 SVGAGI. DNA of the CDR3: TGTGCCAGCAGTTACTCTACTAGCGGGGACTACGAGCAGTACTTC. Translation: CASSYSTSGDYEQYF.

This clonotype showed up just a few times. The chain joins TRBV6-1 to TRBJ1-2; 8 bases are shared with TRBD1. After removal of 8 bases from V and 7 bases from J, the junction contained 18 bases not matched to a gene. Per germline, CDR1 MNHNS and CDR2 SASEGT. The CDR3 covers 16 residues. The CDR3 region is CASRGRGRGLDFGYTF. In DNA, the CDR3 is TGTGCCAGCCGAGGGCGGGGCAGGGGGCTGGATTTTGGCTACACCTTC.

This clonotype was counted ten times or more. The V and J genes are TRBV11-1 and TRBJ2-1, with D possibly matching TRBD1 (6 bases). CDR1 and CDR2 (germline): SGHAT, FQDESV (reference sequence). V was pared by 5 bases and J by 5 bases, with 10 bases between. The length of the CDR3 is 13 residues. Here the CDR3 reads CASSPRTDNEQFF. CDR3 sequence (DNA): TGTGCCAGCAGCCCCCGGACAGACAATGAGCAGTTCTTC.

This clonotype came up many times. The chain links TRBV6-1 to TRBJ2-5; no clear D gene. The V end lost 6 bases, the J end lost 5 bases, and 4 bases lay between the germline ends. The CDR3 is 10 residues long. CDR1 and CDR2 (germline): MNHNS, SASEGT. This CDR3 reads CASRWETQYF. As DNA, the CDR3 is TGTGCCAGCAGGTGGGAGACCCAGTACTTC.

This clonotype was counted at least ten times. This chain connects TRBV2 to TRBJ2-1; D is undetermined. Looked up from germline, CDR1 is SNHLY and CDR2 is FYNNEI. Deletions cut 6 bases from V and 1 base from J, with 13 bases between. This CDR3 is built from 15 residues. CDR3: CASSSGWASYNEQFF. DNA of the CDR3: TGTGCCAGCAGCTCCGGGTGGGCTTCCTACAATGAGCAGTTCTTC.

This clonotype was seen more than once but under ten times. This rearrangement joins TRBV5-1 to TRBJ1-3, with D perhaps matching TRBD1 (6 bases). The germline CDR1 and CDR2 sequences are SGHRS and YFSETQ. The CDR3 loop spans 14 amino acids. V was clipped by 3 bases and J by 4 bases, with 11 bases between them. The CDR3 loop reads CASSSGGTGNTIYF. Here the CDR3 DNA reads TGCGCCAGCAGCTCGGGCGGGACAGGAAACACCATATATTTT. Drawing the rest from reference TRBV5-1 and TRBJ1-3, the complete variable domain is KAGVTQTPRYLIKTRGQQVTLSCSPISGHRSVSWYQQTPGQGLQFLFEYFSETQRNKGNFPGRFSGRQFSNSRSEMNVSTLELGDSALYLCASSSGGTGNTIYFGEGSWLTVV.

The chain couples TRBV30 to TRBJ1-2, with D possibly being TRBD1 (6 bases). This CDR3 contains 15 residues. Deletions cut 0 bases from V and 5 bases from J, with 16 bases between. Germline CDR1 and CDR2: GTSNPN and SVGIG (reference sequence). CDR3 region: CAWSVRQGSGYGYTF. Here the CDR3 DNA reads TGTGCCTGGAGTGTCAGGCAGGGGTCGGGTTATGGCTACACCTTC.

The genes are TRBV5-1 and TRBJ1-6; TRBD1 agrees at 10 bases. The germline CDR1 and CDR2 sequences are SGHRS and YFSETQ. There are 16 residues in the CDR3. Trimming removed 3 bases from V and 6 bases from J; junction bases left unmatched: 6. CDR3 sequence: CASSSQGTGANSPLHF. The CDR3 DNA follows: TGCGCCAGCAGCTCACAAGGGACAGGGGCTAATTCACCCCTCCACTTT.

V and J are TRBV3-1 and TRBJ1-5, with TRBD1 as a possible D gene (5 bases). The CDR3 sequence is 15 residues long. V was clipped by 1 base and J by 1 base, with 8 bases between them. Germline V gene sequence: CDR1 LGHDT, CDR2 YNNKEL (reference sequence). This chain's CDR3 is CASSQARGSNQPQHF. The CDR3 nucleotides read TGTGCCAGCAGCCAAGCCCGGGGGAGCAATCAGCCCCAGCATTTT.

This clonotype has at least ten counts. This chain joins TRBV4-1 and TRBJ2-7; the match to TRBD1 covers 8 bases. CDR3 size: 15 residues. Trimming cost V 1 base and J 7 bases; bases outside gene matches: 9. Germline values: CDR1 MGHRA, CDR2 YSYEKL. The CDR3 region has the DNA TGCGCCAGCAGCCAAGTAGGTCAGGGGGCGGGTGAGCAGTACTTC. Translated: CASSQVGQGAGEQYF.

CDR3 nucleotide sequence: TGCGCCAGCAGCCCCGAGGCCGGGACTAGGGGCGAGACCCAGTACTTC. The encoded protein is CASSPEAGTRGETQYF. The chain is built from TRBV5-1 and TRBJ2-5; 8 nucleotides align to TRBD2. Germline CDR1 SGHRS, CDR2 YFSETQ. Trimming took 4 bases from V and 5 from J; bases not matched to a gene: 13. The length of the CDR3 is 16 residues.

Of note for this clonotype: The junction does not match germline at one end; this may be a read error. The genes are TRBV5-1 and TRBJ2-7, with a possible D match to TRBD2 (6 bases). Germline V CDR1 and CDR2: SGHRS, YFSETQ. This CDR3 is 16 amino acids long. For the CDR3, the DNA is TGCGCCAGCAGCCTATGGCCCGGGACTGATTCCTACGGGCAGTACTTC. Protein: CASSLWPGTDSYGQYF.

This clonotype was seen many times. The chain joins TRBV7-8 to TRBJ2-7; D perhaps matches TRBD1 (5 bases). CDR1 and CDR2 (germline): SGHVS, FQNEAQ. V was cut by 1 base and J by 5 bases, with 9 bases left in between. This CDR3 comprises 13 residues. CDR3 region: CASSLDRGNEQYF. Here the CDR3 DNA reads TGTGCCAGCAGCTTAGATAGGGGAAACGAGCAGTACTTC.

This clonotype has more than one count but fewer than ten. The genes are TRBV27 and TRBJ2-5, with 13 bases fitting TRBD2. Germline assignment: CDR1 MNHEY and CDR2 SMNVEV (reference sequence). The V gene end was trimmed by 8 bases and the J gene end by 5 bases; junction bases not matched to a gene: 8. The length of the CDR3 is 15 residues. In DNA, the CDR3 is TGTGCCAGCGAGATTTTGACTAGCGGGAGGGAGACCCAGTACTTC. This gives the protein CASEILTSGRETQYF.

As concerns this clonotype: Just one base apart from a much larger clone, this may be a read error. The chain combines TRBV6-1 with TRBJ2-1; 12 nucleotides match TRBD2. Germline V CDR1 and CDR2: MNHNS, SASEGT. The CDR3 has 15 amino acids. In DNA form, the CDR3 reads TGTGCCAGCAGCCCGACTAGCGGGAGAGGGCATGAGCAGCTCTTC. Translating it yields CASSPTSGRGHEQLF.

In DNA, the CDR3 is TGTGCCAGCAGTCAGGGACTAGCGGGGTCCGAGGGGCAGTTCTTC. It specifies CASSQGLAGSEGQFF. This rearrangement joins TRBV27 to TRBJ2-1; 13 nucleotides match TRBD2. The CDR3 is 15 residues long. The V and J ends lost 5 bases and 12 bases, in that order; junction bases with no gene match: 10. Germline CDR1 reads MNHEY; CDR2 reads SMNVEV (reference sequence).

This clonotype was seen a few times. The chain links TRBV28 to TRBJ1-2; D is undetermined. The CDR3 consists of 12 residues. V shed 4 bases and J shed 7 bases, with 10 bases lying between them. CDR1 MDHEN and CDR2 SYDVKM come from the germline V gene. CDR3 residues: CASSSRLGGYTF. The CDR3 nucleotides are TGTGCCAGCAGTTCCCGACTTGGTGGCTACACCTTC.

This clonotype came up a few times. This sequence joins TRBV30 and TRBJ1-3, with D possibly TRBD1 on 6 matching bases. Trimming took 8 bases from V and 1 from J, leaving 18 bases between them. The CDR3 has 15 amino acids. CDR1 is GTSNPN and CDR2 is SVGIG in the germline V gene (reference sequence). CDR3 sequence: CASRRRTDSGNTIYF. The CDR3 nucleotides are TGTGCCAGTAGACGAAGGACAGATTCTGGAAACACCATATATTTT.

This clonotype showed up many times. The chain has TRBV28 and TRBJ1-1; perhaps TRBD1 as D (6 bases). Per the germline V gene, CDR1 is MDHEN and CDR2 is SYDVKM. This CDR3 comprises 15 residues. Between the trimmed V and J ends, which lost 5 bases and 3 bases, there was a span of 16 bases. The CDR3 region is CASSASSGAYTEAFF. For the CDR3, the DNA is TGTGCCAGCAGTGCTAGCTCAGGGGCCTACACTGAAGCTTTCTTT.

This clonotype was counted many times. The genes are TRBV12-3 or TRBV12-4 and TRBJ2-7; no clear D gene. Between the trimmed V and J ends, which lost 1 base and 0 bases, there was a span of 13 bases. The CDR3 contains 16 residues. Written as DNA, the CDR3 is TGTGCCAGCAGTTTAGGATCGACATTACGCTCCTACGAGCAGTACTTC. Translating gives CASSLGSTLRSYEQYF.

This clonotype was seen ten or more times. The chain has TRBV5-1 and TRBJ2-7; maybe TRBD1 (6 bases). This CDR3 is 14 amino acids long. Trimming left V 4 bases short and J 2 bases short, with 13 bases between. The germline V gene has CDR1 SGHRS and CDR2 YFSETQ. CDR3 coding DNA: TGCGCCAGCAGCCCGAGGGGGAGAACCTACGAGCAGTACTTC. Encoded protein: CASSPRGRTYEQYF.

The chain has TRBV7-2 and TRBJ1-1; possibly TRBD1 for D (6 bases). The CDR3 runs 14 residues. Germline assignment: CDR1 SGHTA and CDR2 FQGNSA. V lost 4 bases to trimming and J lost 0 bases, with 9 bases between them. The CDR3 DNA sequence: TGTGCCAGCAGCTACGGGACACTGAACACTGAAGCTTTCTTT. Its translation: CASSYGTLNTEAFF.

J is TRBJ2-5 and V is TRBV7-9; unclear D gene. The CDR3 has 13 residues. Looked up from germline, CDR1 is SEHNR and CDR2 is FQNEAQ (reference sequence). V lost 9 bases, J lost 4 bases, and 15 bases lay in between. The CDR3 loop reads CASARLFRETQYF. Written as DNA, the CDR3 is TGTGCCAGTGCTAGGCTTTTTCGAGAGACCCAGTACTTC.

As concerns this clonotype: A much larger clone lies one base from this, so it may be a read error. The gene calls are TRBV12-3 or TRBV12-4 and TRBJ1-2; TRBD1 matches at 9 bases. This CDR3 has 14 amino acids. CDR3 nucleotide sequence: TGTGCCAGCAGTCTTGGGACAGGGAGTCAGGGCTACGCCTTC. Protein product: CASSLGTGSQGYAF.

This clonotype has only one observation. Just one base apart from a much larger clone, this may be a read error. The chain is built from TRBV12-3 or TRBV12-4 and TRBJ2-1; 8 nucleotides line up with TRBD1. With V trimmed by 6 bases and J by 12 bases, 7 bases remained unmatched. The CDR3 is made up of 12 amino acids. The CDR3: CASRGSQGGQFF. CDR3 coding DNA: TGTGCCAGCAGGGGATCACAGGGGGGGCAGTTCTTC.

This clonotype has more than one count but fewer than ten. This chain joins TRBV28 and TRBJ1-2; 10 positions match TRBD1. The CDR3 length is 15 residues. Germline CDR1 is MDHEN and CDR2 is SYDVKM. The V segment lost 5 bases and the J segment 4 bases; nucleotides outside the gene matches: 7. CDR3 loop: CASSPPTGGSYGYTF. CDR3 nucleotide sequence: TGTGCCAGCAGTCCCCCGACAGGGGGCTCCTATGGCTACACCTTC.

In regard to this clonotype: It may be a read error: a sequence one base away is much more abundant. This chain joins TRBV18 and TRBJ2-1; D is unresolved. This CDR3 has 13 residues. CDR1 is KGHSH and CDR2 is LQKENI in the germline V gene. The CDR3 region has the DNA TGTGCCAGCCCACCGCCCTCGTCTATCGAGCAGTTCTTC. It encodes CASPPPSSIEQFF.

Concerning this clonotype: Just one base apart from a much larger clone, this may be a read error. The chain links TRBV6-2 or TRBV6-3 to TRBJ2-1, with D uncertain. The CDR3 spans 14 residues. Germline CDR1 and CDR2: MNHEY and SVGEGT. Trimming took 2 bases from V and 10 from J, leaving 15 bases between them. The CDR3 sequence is CASSYLSRSREQFF. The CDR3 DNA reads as TGTGCCAGCAGTTACCTGAGCAGGAGTCGCGAGCAGTTCTTC.

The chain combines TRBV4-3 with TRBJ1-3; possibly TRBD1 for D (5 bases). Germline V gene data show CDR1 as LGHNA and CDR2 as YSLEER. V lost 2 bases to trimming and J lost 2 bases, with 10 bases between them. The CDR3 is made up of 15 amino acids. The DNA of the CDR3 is TGCGCCAGCAGCCAACAGGGAGAGGCTGGAAACACCATATATTTT. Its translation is CASSQQGEAGNTIYF.